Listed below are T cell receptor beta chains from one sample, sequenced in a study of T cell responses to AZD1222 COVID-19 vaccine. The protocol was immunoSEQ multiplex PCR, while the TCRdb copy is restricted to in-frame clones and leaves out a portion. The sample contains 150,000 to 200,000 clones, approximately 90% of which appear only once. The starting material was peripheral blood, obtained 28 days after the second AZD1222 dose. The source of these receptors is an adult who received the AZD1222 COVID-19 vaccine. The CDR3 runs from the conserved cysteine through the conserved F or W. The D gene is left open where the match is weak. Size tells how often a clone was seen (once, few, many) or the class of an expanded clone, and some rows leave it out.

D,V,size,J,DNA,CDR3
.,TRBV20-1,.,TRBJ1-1,TGCAGTGCTAGTTTGCGGGGGAACACTGAAGCTTTCTTT,CSASLRGNTEAFF
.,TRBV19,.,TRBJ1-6,TGTGCCAGTAGTATCGACATTTTCCTGAATTCACCCCTCCACTTT,CASSIDIFLNSPLHF
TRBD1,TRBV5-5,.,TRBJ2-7,TGTGCCAGCAGCTTAGCCGGGACAGGGAACGCCGAGCAGTACTTC,CASSLAGTGNAEQYF
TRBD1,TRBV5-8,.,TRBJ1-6,TGTGCCAGCAGCCCGTCCAAAGGGACAGCGGACTATTCACCCCTCCACTTT,CASSPSKGTADYSPLHF
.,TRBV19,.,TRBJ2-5,TGTGCCAGTAGTCGGGCAGGGCGGCCCGGCGAGACCCAGTACTTC,CASSRAGRPGETQYF
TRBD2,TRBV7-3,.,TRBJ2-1,TGTGCCAGCAGCGATAGGACTAGCGGGCCCCCCTGGAAGCAGTTCTTC,CASSDRTSGPPWKQFF
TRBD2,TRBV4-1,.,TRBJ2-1,TGCGCCAGCAGCCAAGAGGGGACTAGCGGGAGACTCAATGAGCAGTTCTTC,CASSQEGTSGRLNEQFF
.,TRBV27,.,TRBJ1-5,TGTGCCAGCAGGCTGGGGTATAGCAATCAGCCCCAGCATTTT,CASRLGYSNQPQHF
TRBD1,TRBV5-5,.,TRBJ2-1,TGTGCCAGCAGACCCGCCGGGACAGCCTACAATGAGCAGTTCTTC,CASRPAGTAYNEQFF
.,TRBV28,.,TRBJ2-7,TGTGCCAGCAGTTTAACAGGCTCCTACGAGCAGTACTTC,CASSLTGSYEQYF
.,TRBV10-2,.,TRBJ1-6,TGCGCCAGCAGTGAGGGTGCTTTCGGTTCCCGGGATTCACCCCTCCACTTT,CASSEGAFGSRDSPLHF
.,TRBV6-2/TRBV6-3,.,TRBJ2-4,TGTGCCAGCAGTTACTCGAGACAGAGAGGCGAAAACATTCAGTACTTC,CASSYSRQRGENIQYF
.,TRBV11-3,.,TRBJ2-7,TGTGCCAGCAGCTTAGACGGGGGAAGCGACGAGCAGTACTTC,CASSLDGGSDEQYF
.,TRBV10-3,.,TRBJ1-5,TGTGCCATCAGTGAGTCATATCAGCCCCAGCATTTT,CAISESYQPQHF
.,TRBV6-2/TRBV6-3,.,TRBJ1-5,TGTGCCAGCAGTTACGGGGCCCTCAATCAGCCCCAGCATTTT,CASSYGALNQPQHF
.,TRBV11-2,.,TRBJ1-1,TGTGCCAGCAGGGGAGGGCCTATGAACACTGAAGCTTTCTTT,CASRGGPMNTEAFF
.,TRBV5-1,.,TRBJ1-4,TGCGCCAGCAGCTTGGCGCAGGGGAATAATGAAAAACTGTTTTTT,CASSLAQGNNEKLFF
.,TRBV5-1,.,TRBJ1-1,TGCGCCAGCTCAATCGGGGGGGACACTGAAGCTTTCTTT,CASSIGGDTEAFF
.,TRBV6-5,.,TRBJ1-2,TGTGCCAGCAGCCTGGACGGCAACTATGGCTACACCTTC,CASSLDGNYGYTF
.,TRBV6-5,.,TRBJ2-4,TGTGCCAGCAGATCCTTGGACAGCGTTAACATTCAGTACTTC,CASRSLDSVNIQYF
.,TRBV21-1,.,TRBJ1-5,TGTGCCAGCAGCAAGACCCCGGGACAGAACAATCAGCCCCAGCATTTT,CASSKTPGQNNQPQHF
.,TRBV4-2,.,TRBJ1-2,TGTGCCAGCAGCCAAGATAAAGGCAGACAAAACTATGGCTACACCTTC,CASSQDKGRQNYGYTF
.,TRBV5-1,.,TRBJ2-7,TGCGCCAGCAGCCGAGACCATGGACCCTACGAGCAGTACTTC,CASSRDHGPYEQYF
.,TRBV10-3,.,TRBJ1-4,TGTGCCATCAGTGAACGCACAACTAATGAAAAACTGTTTTTT,CAISERTTNEKLFF
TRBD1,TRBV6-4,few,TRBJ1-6,TGTGCCAGCAGTGACTCGACAGGGGGTAATTCACCCCTCCACTTT,CASSDSTGGNSPLHF
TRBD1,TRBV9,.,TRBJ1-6,TGTGCCAGCAGCGCCGGACAGGGGACACCCCTCCACTTT,CASSAGQGTPLHF
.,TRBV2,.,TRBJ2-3,TGTGCCAGCAGTGAAGCGAGCGGACTCACACGAGATACGCAGTATTTT,CASSEASGLTRDTQYF
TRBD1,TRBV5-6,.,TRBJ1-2,TGTGCCAGCAGCTTGGCGCACAGGGGTCCGTGGGGCTACACCTTC,CASSLAHRGPWGYTF
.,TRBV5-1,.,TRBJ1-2,TGCGCCAGCAGCTTGGTTCGGCAGCCTAACTATGGCTACACCTTC,CASSLVRQPNYGYTF
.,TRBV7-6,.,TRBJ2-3,TGTGCCAGCAGCTTAGATGGTGCAGGGTCCACAGATACGCAGTATTTT,CASSLDGAGSTDTQYF
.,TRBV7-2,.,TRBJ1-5,TGTGCCAGCAGCTTAGGCAGGGGCTGGGATCAGCCCCAGCATTTT,CASSLGRGWDQPQHF
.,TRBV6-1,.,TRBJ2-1,TGTGCCAGCAGTGACCCAAAGTTGGGGCTACGACGCAATGAGCAGTTCTTC,CASSDPKLGLRRNEQFF
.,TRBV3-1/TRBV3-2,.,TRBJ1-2,TGTGCCAGCAGCCAAGCCCAGGCCCCCAATGGCTACACCTTC,CASSQAQAPNGYTF
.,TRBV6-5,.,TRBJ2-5,TGTGCCAGCAGTCGTACCGGGCGGCGGGAGACCCAGTACTTC,CASSRTGRRETQYF
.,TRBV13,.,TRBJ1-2,TGTGCCAGCAGCTTAGATCTTTACGGAGGTGGCTACACCTTC,CASSLDLYGGGYTF
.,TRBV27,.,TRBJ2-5,TGTGCCAGCAGTTCTACCCAAGAGACCCAGTACTTC,CASSSTQETQYF
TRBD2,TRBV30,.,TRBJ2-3,TGTGCCTGGAGTAACTTCCATAGCGGGACCACAGATACGCAGTATTTT,CAWSNFHSGTTDTQYF
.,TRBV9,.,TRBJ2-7,TGTGCCAGCAGCGTCGGTCCCACCGGGGGTACCTACGAGCAGTACTTC,CASSVGPTGGTYEQYF
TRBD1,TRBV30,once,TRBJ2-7,TGTGCCTGGAACCGACAGGGGGCTTACGAGCAGTACTTC,CAWNRQGAYEQYF
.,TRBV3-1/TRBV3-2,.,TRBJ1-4,TGTGCCAGCAGGCACCCGGGGGAAAAACTGTTTTTT,CASRHPGEKLFF
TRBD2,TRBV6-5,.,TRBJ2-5,TGTGCCAGCAGTTACTCTAAGACTAGCGGCCAAGAGACCCAGTACTTC,CASSYSKTSGQETQYF
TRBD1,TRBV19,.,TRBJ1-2,TGTGCCAGTAGTACAGGACAGGGTACGGTCTTC,CASSTGQGTVF
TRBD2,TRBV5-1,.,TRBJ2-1,TGCGCCAGCAGCTCACTAGCGGATTACAATGAGCAGTTCTTC,CASSSLADYNEQFF
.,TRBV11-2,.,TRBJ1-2,TGTGCCAGCAGCTTAGAGAGGGGGGTTAGGCTCTATGGCTACACCTTC,CASSLERGVRLYGYTF
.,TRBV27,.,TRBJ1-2,TGTGCCAGCAGTTTGAAGGGGCCCTATGGCTACACCTTC,CASSLKGPYGYTF
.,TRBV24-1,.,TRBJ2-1,TGTGCCACCAGTGATTCGGAGGGGGGGGAGCAGTTCTTC,CATSDSEGGEQFF